A single sample gave rise to the 31 T cell receptor beta chains below, sequenced in a study of beta chain features in type 1 diabetes. General study results and limits: All four CD4+ subsets of Type 1 diabetes patients contained TCRB CDR3s that were moderately but significantly shorter.

Expressed TCRB transcripts were sequenced because the isolated RNA had all been reverse transcribed beforehand. Repertoires were generated with immunoSEQ multiplex PCR, while TCRdb's copy carries only in-frame clones and drops some. The sample lists around 250,000 clones, approximately 14% occurring once. No cognate antigen is known for these TCRs. The sequenced material came from naive CD4+ T cells from blood. The source of these receptors is a man aged 25 to 45 with type 1 diabetes.

This chain uses TRBV2 with TRBJ2-3; D unresolved. This CDR3 has 14 residues. Trimming shortened V by 4 bases and J by 6 bases, and 14 bases separated the two germline ends. CDR1 is SNHLY and CDR2 is FYNNEI in the germline V gene. The DNA of the CDR3 is TGTGCCAGCAGTGTTACTGAGCAAATGGATACGCAGTATTTT. Protein sequence: CASSVTEQMDTQYF.

This clone was seen a handful of times. V and J are TRBV18 and TRBJ2-6; D is perhaps TRBD2 (5 bases). Germline CDR1 and CDR2: KGHSH and LQKENI. The CDR3 contains 14 residues. The germline V and J ends were trimmed by 3 bases and 4 bases, with 7 bases remaining between them. The DNA for the CDR3 is TGTGCCAGCTCACCGAGGGAGGGGGCCAACGTCCTGACTTTC. Amino acid sequence: CASSPREGANVLTF.

This clone was recorded a few times. The V gene is TRBV10-3, the J gene TRBJ2-7; no reliable D call. V gave up 3 bases and J gave up 5 bases, with 11 bases separating them. The CDR3 spans 13 residues. Germline CDR1 ENHRY, CDR2 SYGVKD. Written as DNA, the CDR3 is TGTGCCATCAGTGATGGCCCTCCCGACGAGCAGTACTTC. Its translation is CAISDGPPDEQYF.

The chain carries TRBV5-1 and TRBJ1-2; D perhaps matches TRBD1 (6 bases). The CDR3 sequence is 13 residues long. Between the trimmed V and J ends, which lost 5 bases and 5 bases, there was a span of 13 bases. In germline, CDR1 is SGHRS, CDR2 YFSETQ. The CDR3 nucleotides are TGCGCCAGCAGAAAAACAGGGATGTATGGCTACACCTTC. It translates to CASRKTGMYGYTF.

This sequence joins TRBV2 and TRBJ1-2, with 9 bases aligning to TRBD1. The CDR3 has 14 residues. V was clipped by 2 bases and J by 6 bases; unmatched bases: 4. Germline V gene sequence: CDR1 SNHLY, CDR2 FYNNEI. For the CDR3, the DNA is TGTGCCAGCAGTGAAAACAGGGGGCTCGATGGCTACACCTTC. This codes for CASSENRGLDGYTF.

This clone has a handful of counts. V gene TRBV18 combines with J gene TRBJ2-7; 10 nucleotides align to TRBD1. Germline V gene sequence: CDR1 KGHSH, CDR2 LQKENI. The CDR3 has 15 residues. J lost 6 bases, V lost 2 bases, and 7 bases had no gene match. The CDR3 loop is CASSPSGTGDREQYF. CDR3 coding DNA: TGTGCCAGCTCACCATCAGGGACAGGGGATCGCGAGCAGTACTTC.

This clone was found a few times. The genes are TRBV11-3 and TRBJ2-3; D unresolved. This CDR3 region has 13 residues. Trimming cost V 1 base and J 4 bases, with 6 bases left between them. The germline V gene encodes CDR1 SGHNT and CDR2 YENEEA. The CDR3 reads CASSLVEADTQYF. DNA of the CDR3: TGTGCCAGCAGCTTAGTAGAGGCAGATACGCAGTATTTT. Looking up the rest from reference TRBV11-3 and TRBJ2-3 gives the full variable domain: EAGVVQSPRYKIIEKKQPVAFWCNPISGHNTLYWYLQNLGQGPELLIRYENEEAVDDSQLPKDRFSAERLKGVDSTLKIQPAELGDSAVYLCASSLVEADTQYFGPGTRLTVL.

The chain recombines TRBV2 with TRBJ2-2; 8 bases line up with TRBD1. Germline V gene sequence: CDR1 SNHLY, CDR2 FYNNEI. The CDR3 is 14 residues long. Germline trimming cut 5 bases from V and 5 bases from J; bases unmatched to any gene: 4. CDR3 DNA sequence: TGTGCCAGCAGTACGGACAGGGCGACCGGGGAGCTGTTTTTT. Translated: CASSTDRATGELFF.

The V gene is TRBV2, the J gene TRBJ1-2, with 7 positions matching TRBD1. The CDR3 is 14 amino acids. The germline V gene encodes CDR1 SNHLY and CDR2 FYNNEI. Trimming removed 6 bases from V and 2 bases from J; junction bases left unmatched: 6. CDR3 nucleotides: TGTGCCAGCAGCGCTCCGGGACAGAACTATGGCTACACCTTC. This translates into CASSAPGQNYGYTF.

This chain joins TRBV18 and TRBJ1-2, with 11 bases lining up with TRBD1. CDR3 size: 14 residues. Looked up from germline, CDR1 is KGHSH and CDR2 is LQKENI. After removal of 3 bases from V and 4 bases from J, the junction contained 1 base not matched to a gene. The CDR3 DNA sequence: TGTGCCAGCTCACCGGGGACAGGGGGCTATGGCTACACCTTC. Its translation: CASSPGTGGYGYTF.

V and J are TRBV10-3 and TRBJ1-5, with 7 positions matching TRBD1. V was clipped by 3 bases and J by 3 bases; unmatched bases: 2. Germline lookup yields CDR1 ENHRY and CDR2 SYGVKD. The CDR3 loop spans 14 amino acids. CDR3 protein: CAISEGQVNQPQHF. The CDR3 DNA reads as TGTGCCATCAGTGAAGGACAGGTCAATCAGCCCCAGCATTTT.

The chain links TRBV27 to TRBJ1-2; D is uncertain. The ends were cut back, 2 bases at V and 1 base at J, with 11 bases in the middle. Germline CDR1 reads MNHEY; CDR2 reads SMNVEV (reference sequence). CDR3 length equals 15 residues. The CDR3 DNA sequence: TGTGCCAGCAGTTTAACTCGGGAAAGTAACTATGGCTACACCTTC. Encoded protein: CASSLTRESNYGYTF.

This clone appeared a few times. Here the CDR3 reads CASSFFGGSENEQFF. The CDR3 DNA reads TGTGCCAGCAGCTTCTTTGGAGGTTCGGAAAATGAGCAGTTCTTC. The rearrangement uses TRBV7-8 and TRBJ2-1; the D gene is possibly TRBD2 (5 bases). Trimming took off 3 bases at V and 7 bases at J, with 16 bases between the two ends. The CDR3 has 15 residues. The V gene's germline CDR1 is SGHVS and CDR2 FQNEAQ.

The V and J genes are TRBV7-9 and TRBJ2-1; TRBD2 agrees at 8 bases. This CDR3 contains 17 residues. V was pared by 1 base and J by 5 bases, with 10 bases of the junction left unmatched. Germline V gives CDR1 SEHNR, CDR2 FQNEAQ (reference sequence). CDR3 nucleotides: TGTGCCAGCAGCTTAGGAGACGGCGGGGGGCCTCACAATGAGCAGTTCTTC. As protein: CASSLGDGGGPHNEQFF.

There are a few counts of this clone. The chain is built from TRBV25-1 and TRBJ2-2; 9 bases fit TRBD2. Germline V gives CDR1 MGHDK, CDR2 SYGVNS. The CDR3 totals 15 residues. With V trimmed by 5 bases and J by 2 bases, 3 bases remained unmatched. The CDR3 region is CASSPRGGNTGELFF. CDR3 nucleotide sequence: TGTGCCAGCAGTCCGCGGGGGGGAAACACCGGGGAGCTGTTTTTT.

The chain uses TRBV4-1 and TRBJ2-7; TRBD2 agrees at 11 bases. Germline values: CDR1 MGHRA, CDR2 YSYEKL. This CDR3 contains 18 residues. V was pared by 1 base and J by 0 bases, with 8 bases of the junction left unmatched. CDR3 nucleotide sequence: TGCGCCAGCAGCCAAGGGAGTAGCGGGAGGGTAAGCTCCTACGAGCAGTACTTC. Translating gives CASSQGSSGRVSSYEQYF.

The rearrangement joins TRBV5-1 to TRBJ2-3; unclear D gene. The length of the CDR3 is 15 residues. CDR1 is SGHRS and CDR2 is YFSETQ in the germline V gene. Deletions cut 0 bases from V and 6 bases from J, with 14 bases between. The DNA for the CDR3 is TGCGCCAGCAGCTTGGCCTGGCAGGTGATGGATACGCAGTATTTT. As protein: CASSLAWQVMDTQYF.

The chain employs TRBV11-3 and TRBJ2-7; TRBD2 aligns across 8 bases. V was clipped by 1 base and J by 2 bases; unmatched bases: 13. The CDR3 is 18 amino acids. CDR1 and CDR2 (germline): SGHNT, YENEEA. The CDR3 protein is CASSLGSCGRYLTYEQYF. The CDR3 DNA is TGTGCCAGCAGCTTAGGAAGTTGCGGGAGGTACCTTACCTACGAGCAGTACTTC.

A few counts support this clone. The chain links TRBV5-1 to TRBJ2-5; D perhaps matches TRBD1 (7 bases). Trimming cost V 1 base and J 4 bases, with 14 bases left between them. CDR3 size: 15 residues. In germline, CDR1 is SGHRS, CDR2 YFSETQ. The DNA for the CDR3 is TGCGCCAGCAGCTTGCGACAGGGACTCATAGAGACCCAGTACTTC. It encodes CASSLRQGLIETQYF.

This clone was seen a handful of times. This chain joins TRBV7-9 and TRBJ1-2; TRBD1 is a possible D gene (5 bases). Germline V gene data show CDR1 as SEHNR and CDR2 as FQNEAQ (reference sequence). V lost 2 bases and J 8 bases, leaving 18 bases between the germline ends. The CDR3 extends over 15 amino acids. The CDR3 reads CASSLTLVGGAGYTF. The DNA for the CDR3 is TGTGCCAGCAGCTTAACCTTGGTGGGGGGAGCAGGCTACACCTTC.

The chain links TRBV14 to TRBJ1-2; possibly TRBD1 for D (5 bases). Germline-derived CDR1 and CDR2 are SGHDN and FVKESK. V was cut by 4 bases and J by 3 bases, with 15 bases left in between. CDR3 length: 15 amino acids. The CDR3 DNA is TGTGCCAGCAGCCCGCTGACAGCTGGATACTATGGCTACACCTTC. It translates to CASSPLTAGYYGYTF.

The CDR3 here is CASRPWTDATNEKLFF. The DNA of the CDR3 is TGTGCCAGCAGACCGTGGACAGATGCAACTAATGAAAAACTGTTTTTT. V usage is TRBV6-6 and J usage is TRBJ1-4; a weak D match, TRBD1 (6 bases). The germline V gene encodes CDR1 MNHNY and CDR2 SVGAGI (reference sequence). V was shortened by 6 bases and J by 0 bases, with 14 bases between the two germline ends. The CDR3 covers 16 residues.

The table lists this clone with a few counts. This chain connects TRBV5-6 to TRBJ1-5; 8 bases map to TRBD1. Germline V CDR1 and CDR2: SGHDT, YYEEEE. The CDR3 spans 16 residues. V was clipped by 4 bases and J by 5 bases; unmatched bases: 11. The CDR3 sequence is CASSRRRTGFYQPQHF. In nucleotides, the CDR3 is TGTGCCAGCAGCCGACGGAGGACAGGGTTTTATCAGCCCCAGCATTTT. Drawing the rest from reference TRBV5-6 and TRBJ1-5, the complete variable domain is DAGVTQSPTHLIKTRGQQVTLRCSPKSGHDTVSWYQQALGQGPQFIFQYYEEEERQRGNFPDRFSGHQFPNYSSELNVNALLLGDSALYLCASSRRRTGFYQPQHFGDGTRLSIL.

The rearrangement joins TRBV7-9 to TRBJ2-5; 11 bases align to TRBD1. The J segment lost 0 bases and the V segment lost 5 bases, leaving 5 bases of the junction unmatched. Germline CDR1 SEHNR, CDR2 FQNEAQ (reference sequence). The CDR3 covers 16 residues. CDR3 sequence (DNA): TGTGCCAGCAGCCCGAGGGACAGGGGGAACCAAGAGACCCAGTACTTC. Its translation: CASSPRDRGNQETQYF.

J is TRBJ2-2 and V is TRBV18; a weak D match, TRBD1 (5 bases). Per germline, CDR1 KGHSH and CDR2 LQKENI. V lost 2 bases to trimming and J lost 0 bases, with 10 bases between them. The CDR3 totals 16 residues. Written as DNA, the CDR3 is TGTGCCAGCTCACCATACAGGCTCGCGAACACCGGGGAGCTGTTTTTT. Protein sequence: CASSPYRLANTGELFF. The variable domain in full, with the rest retrieved from reference TRBV18 and TRBJ2-2, is NAGVMQNPRHLVRRRGQEARLRCSPMKGHSHVYWYRQLPEEGLKFMVYLQKENIIDESGMPKERFSAEFPKEGPSILRIQQVVRGDSAAYFCASSPYRLANTGELFFGEGSRLTVL.

The chain employs TRBV30 and TRBJ1-6, with TRBD1 as a possible D gene (6 bases). In germline, CDR1 is GTSNPN, CDR2 SVGIG (reference sequence). The CDR3 is 13 residues long. Trimming took 4 bases from V and 10 from J, leaving 14 bases between them. The CDR3 here is CAWMGGGRSPLHF. As DNA, the CDR3 is TGTGCCTGGATGGGAGGGGGTCGGTCACCCCTCCACTTT.

The V and J genes are TRBV7-9 and TRBJ1-2, with TRBD1 matching 12 bases. With V trimmed by 5 bases and J by 8 bases, 3 bases remained unmatched. The germline V gene encodes CDR1 SEHNR and CDR2 FQNEAQ (reference sequence). This CDR3 spans 13 amino acids. CDR3 region: CASSRDRGLGYTF. The CDR3 nucleotides are TGTGCCAGCAGCCGGGACAGGGGGCTCGGCTACACCTTC.

This clone was counted between two and nine times. This chain connects TRBV5-1 to TRBJ2-7; maybe TRBD2 (5 bases). CDR1 SGHRS and CDR2 YFSETQ come from the germline V gene. The CDR3 extends over 13 amino acids. The V end was cut by 2 bases, the J end by 5 bases, with 11 bases between. CDR3 amino acids: CASSFRGSHEQYF. The CDR3 bases are TGCGCCAGCAGCTTCAGAGGGTCACACGAGCAGTACTTC. Full variable domain (outside the CDR3, taken from reference TRBV5-1 and TRBJ2-7): KAGVTQTPRYLIKTRGQQVTLSCSPISGHRSVSWYQQTPGQGLQFLFEYFSETQRNKGNFPGRFSGRQFSNSRSEMNVSTLELGDSALYLCASSFRGSHEQYFGPGTRLTVT.

The gene calls are TRBV7-9 and TRBJ1-2; possibly TRBD1 for D (5 bases). There are 16 residues in the CDR3. CDR1 SEHNR and CDR2 FQNEAQ come from the germline V gene (reference sequence). The ends were cut back, 4 bases at V and 5 bases at J, with 20 bases in the middle. The CDR3 region is CASSWGVGAPVYGYTF. In nucleotides, the CDR3 is TGTGCCAGCAGCTGGGGGGTAGGGGCCCCCGTTTATGGCTACACCTTC.

The chain has TRBV18 and TRBJ2-5; unclear D gene. CDR1 KGHSH and CDR2 LQKENI come from the germline V gene. Trimming left V 3 bases short and J 2 bases short, with 7 bases between. The CDR3 runs to 13 residues. The CDR3 sequence: CASSPRQQETQYF. CDR3 coding DNA: TGTGCCAGCTCACCGCGGCAGCAAGAGACCCAGTACTTC.

V gene TRBV7-9 combines with J gene TRBJ2-7; D not resolved. Germline CDR1 SEHNR, CDR2 FQNEAQ (reference sequence). Trimming removed 3 bases at V and 1 base at J, with 10 bases between. The CDR3 totals 14 residues. Written as DNA, the CDR3 is TGTGCCAGCAGCTTTGATAGCAGATCCTACGAGCAGTACTTC. Translation gives CASSFDSRSYEQYF.